This TCR beta chain was recovered during a study of naive and memory T cell subsets. Ligated cDNA underwent four rounds of PCR with nested alpha and beta constant region primers and SP2. Reverse transcription of blood and skin TCR RNA was primed at alpha and beta constant regions. TCRdb processed the 5' RACE reads anew with MiXCR; each CDR3 protein has one entry. Of 55,000 to 65,000 distinct CDR3 sequences detected, around 8% appear once; the ten largest clones hold roughly 21%. This clonotype has at least ten counts. A UMI-containing oligonucleotide was joined by 3' ligation to the TCR cDNA template. Whole-blood samples were under 3 ml of peripheral blood from healthy adult volunteers. Input was about 1 to 1,100 ng of DNase-treated total RNA without cell sorting. The CDR3 has 14 amino acids. CDR1 and CDR2 (germline): MNHEY, SMNVEV (reference sequence). The V and J ends lost 0 bases and 10 bases respectively, with 13 bases between them.

The chain recombines TRBV27 with TRBJ2-1; D may be TRBD1 or TRBD2 (5 bases each). This TCR derives from a female donor in good health. CDR3 loop: CASSLSVPEGEQFF. CDR3 nucleotides: TGTGCCAGCAGTTTATCTGTGCCCGAGGGGGAGCAGTTCTTC.